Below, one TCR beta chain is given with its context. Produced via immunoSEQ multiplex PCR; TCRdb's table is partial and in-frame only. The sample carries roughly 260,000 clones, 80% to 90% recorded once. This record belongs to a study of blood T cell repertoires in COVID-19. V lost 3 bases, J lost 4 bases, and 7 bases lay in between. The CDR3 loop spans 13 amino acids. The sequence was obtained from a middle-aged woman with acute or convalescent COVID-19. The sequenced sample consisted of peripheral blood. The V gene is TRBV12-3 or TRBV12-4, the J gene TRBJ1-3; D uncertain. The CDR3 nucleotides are TGTGCCAGCAGTTTCCGCGTCGGAAACACCATATATTTT. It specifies CASSFRVGNTIYF.